Each of the 31 T cell receptor beta chains below was sequenced from the same sample in a study of blood T cells in healthy people across ages. PCR was performed a second time for about 6 to 12 cycles using a sample-barcoded 5' primer and a J-beta primer mix. TCRdb passed the 5' RACE reads through MiXCR, listing each CDR3 protein once. The sample yields some 670,000 distinct CDR3 sequences, about 50% seen once. The sequenced material came from blood. All receptors derive from an elderly woman in good health.

V usage is TRBV10-3 and J usage is TRBJ2-7; D perhaps matches TRBD2 (6 bases). The CDR3 runs 15 residues. Trimming stripped 2 bases from V and 3 bases from J, with 14 bases between. Germline V CDR1 and CDR2: ENHRY, SYGVKD. The CDR3 region is CAISEEVTSYYEQYF. The CDR3 coding sequence is TGTGCCATCAGTGAGGAAGTCACTAGCTACTACGAGCAGTACTTC.

There are many counts of this clonotype. This chain connects TRBV10-3 to TRBJ2-3; possibly TRBD1 for D (5 bases). The germline CDR1 and CDR2 sequences are ENHRY and SYGVKD. CDR3 length equals 11 residues. Trimming removed 6 bases at V and 5 bases at J, with 6 bases between. Here the CDR3 reads CAISREDTQYF. CDR3 sequence (DNA): TGTGCCATCAGCAGGGAAGATACGCAGTATTTT.

This clonotype appeared a few times. It may be a read error: a sequence one base away is much more abundant. The chain carries TRBV6-2 or TRBV6-3 and TRBJ2-1; no definite D call. From germline, CDR1 is MNHEY and CDR2 SVGEGT. There are 14 residues in the CDR3. In nucleotides, the CDR3 is TGTGCCAGCAGTGACTCGATTGAAGGCGATGAGCAGTTCTTC. Translated, it gives CASSDSIEGDEQFF.

This chain connects TRBV6-1 to TRBJ1-2; D uncertain. Germline V gives CDR1 MNHNS, CDR2 SASEGT. V was cut by 8 bases and J by 8 bases, with 15 bases left in between. The CDR3 has 12 residues. CDR3 in amino acids: CASGQWPAGYTF. The CDR3 nucleotides are TGTGCCAGCGGGCAGTGGCCGGCGGGCTACACCTTC.

Concerning this clonotype itself: This sequence may be a read error, since a much larger clone differs from it by one base. The V and J genes are TRBV29-1 and TRBJ2-5; 7 positions match TRBD1. J gave up 9 bases and V 6 bases, and 16 bases lay outside the gene matches. Germline CDR1 reads SQVTM; CDR2 reads ANQGSEA. This CDR3 has 14 residues. The CDR3 DNA is TGCAGCGTCGGACGGACAGGTCGCAGGGAGTCCCAGTACTTC. Encoded protein: CSVGRTGRRESQYF.

The chain uses TRBV30 and TRBJ2-2, with D tentatively TRBD1 (5 bases). In germline, CDR1 is GTSNPN, CDR2 SVGIG (reference sequence). This CDR3 contains 12 residues. V was cut by 5 bases and J by 4 bases, with 8 bases left in between. This chain's CDR3 is CAWDSPTGELFF. The CDR3, as DNA: TGTGCCTGGGACAGCCCCACCGGGGAGCTGTTTTTT.

This clonotype was observed at least ten times. The chain has TRBV4-2 and TRBJ2-7; the match to TRBD1 covers 11 bases. With V trimmed by 7 bases and J by 1 base, 6 bases remained unmatched. Germline V gives CDR1 LGHNA, CDR2 YNFKEQ. This CDR3 has 15 residues. CDR3 amino acids: CASNPRDRGSYEQYF. The CDR3 DNA follows: TGTGCCAGCAACCCACGGGACAGGGGGTCCTACGAGCAGTACTTC.

The chain couples TRBV27 to TRBJ2-2, with D maybe TRBD1 (6 bases). The CDR3 sequence is 14 residues long. Germline V gene lookup returns CDR1 MNHEY and CDR2 SMNVEV (reference sequence). The V end was cut by 5 bases, the J end by 6 bases, with 13 bases between. The CDR3 DNA is TGTGCCAGCAGTCTCCCTCACAGGGCCGGGGAGCTGTTTTTT. The encoded protein is CASSLPHRAGELFF.

V gene TRBV29-1 combines with J gene TRBJ2-1, with TRBD1 identical over 7 bases. This CDR3 has 14 amino acids. Unmatched junction bases numbered 9, after V lost 6 bases and J lost 4 bases. CDR1 and CDR2 from the germline V gene are SQVTM and ANQGSEA. The CDR3 is CSVGQLRAYNEQFF. CDR3 sequence (DNA): TGCAGCGTGGGACAGCTTAGGGCATACAATGAGCAGTTCTTC.

The gene calls are TRBV29-1 and TRBJ2-1, with TRBD1 matching 10 bases. Trimming removed 2 bases from V and 7 bases from J; junction bases left unmatched: 8. Germline CDR1 SQVTM, CDR2 ANQGSEA. The CDR3 length is 15 residues. Here the CDR3 reads CSVESGGQGLNEQFF. DNA for the CDR3: TGCAGCGTTGAATCTGGGGGACAGGGGCTAAATGAGCAGTTCTTC.

The J gene is TRBJ2-7, the V gene TRBV10-3; 9 bases align to TRBD2. The CDR3 totals 14 residues. CDR1 ENHRY and CDR2 SYGVKD come from the germline V gene. With V trimmed by 6 bases and J by 5 bases, 8 bases remained unmatched. CDR3 protein: CAIRKLAGSDEQYF. The CDR3 DNA sequence: TGTGCCATCAGAAAACTAGCGGGTTCGGACGAGCAGTACTTC.

The chain recombines TRBV7-9 with TRBJ2-3; TRBD2 matches at 10 bases. The CDR3 is made up of 14 amino acids. J lost 5 bases, V lost 6 bases, and 5 bases had no gene match. The germline CDR1 and CDR2 sequences are SEHNR and FQNEAQ (reference sequence). This CDR3 is CASSPGLAIDTQYF. The CDR3, as DNA: TGTGCCAGCAGTCCGGGACTAGCGATAGATACGCAGTATTTT.

The V and J genes are TRBV3-1 and TRBJ1-4; D unclear. The CDR3 totals 15 residues. V lost 0 bases, J lost 4 bases, and 9 bases lay in between. Germline-derived CDR1 and CDR2 are LGHDT and YNNKEL (reference sequence). The CDR3 loop reads CASSQDGRSNEKLFF. The DNA for the CDR3 is TGTGCCAGCAGCCAAGATGGTCGGAGTAATGAAAAACTGTTTTTT.

Notes on this clonotype: This could be a read error, since a much larger clone is one nucleotide away. The genes are TRBV7-2 and TRBJ2-7, with D maybe TRBD2 (6 bases). This CDR3 spans 15 amino acids. Germline loops: CDR1 SGHTA, CDR2 FQGNSA. Trimming pared 0 bases from V and 2 bases from J, leaving 11 bases between. CDR3 DNA: TGTGCCAGCAGCTTAGCTAGGGGAGGACCCTACGAGCAGTACTTC. This codes for CASSLARGGPYEQYF.

This chain joins TRBV20-1 and TRBJ2-5, with 9 bases aligning to TRBD2. The CDR3 covers 18 residues. V lost 0 bases, J lost 11 bases, and 22 bases stayed unmatched. Germline CDR1 is DFQATT and CDR2 is SNEGSKA (reference sequence). CDR3 sequence reads: CSARDQFRVSGGNNEQYF. DNA of the CDR3: TGCAGTGCTAGAGATCAATTTAGGGTTAGCGGGGGAAACAATGAGCAGTACTTC.

The V call is TRBV10-3, the J call TRBJ2-7, with a tentative D call TRBD1 (6 bases). Germline CDR1 is ENHRY and CDR2 is SYGVKD. Trimming stripped 10 bases from V and 0 bases from J, with 16 bases between. This CDR3 has 14 amino acids. Here the CDR3 reads CATTNGGTSYEQYF. The CDR3 DNA reads as TGTGCCACAACCAATGGGGGCACCTCCTACGAGCAGTACTTC.

This clonotype has just a few counts. The chain joins TRBV11-3 to TRBJ2-2; D is possibly TRBD1 (6 bases). This CDR3 spans 14 amino acids. Germline V gene data show CDR1 as SGHNT and CDR2 as YENEEA. Trimming left V 3 bases short and J 5 bases short, with 10 bases between. This CDR3 reads CASSLNQGTGELFF. The CDR3, as DNA: TGTGCCAGCAGCTTGAACCAGGGGACCGGGGAGCTGTTTTTT.

As to this clonotype: With a much larger clone just one base away, this may be a read error. V is TRBV12-3 or TRBV12-4 and J is TRBJ2-1, with no clear D. The CDR3 length is 14 residues. This CDR3 is CVSSFRSSYNEQFF. CDR3 nucleotide sequence: TGTGTCAGCAGTTTTCGGAGCTCCTACAATGAGCAGTTCTTC.

The chain has TRBV2 and TRBJ2-3, with TRBD2 identical over 10 bases. CDR1 is SNHLY, CDR2 FYNNEI, per germline. The CDR3 is 15 residues long. J gave up 7 bases and V 3 bases, and 7 bases lay outside the gene matches. The CDR3 bases are TGTGCCAGCAGTGACACTAGCGGGACTCGGAATACGCAGTATTTT. Translation gives CASSDTSGTRNTQYF.

The chain links TRBV29-1 to TRBJ2-3; D is perhaps TRBD1 (6 bases). V shed 4 bases and J shed 1 base, with 9 bases lying between them. The CDR3 sequence is 13 residues long. The germline V gene has CDR1 SQVTM and CDR2 ANQGSEA. The DNA for the CDR3 is TGCAGCGTTGCCAGGGGCGGCACAGATACGCAGTATTTT. Translated, it gives CSVARGGTDTQYF.

This clonotype has a handful of counts. A much larger clone lies one base from this, so it may be a read error. The chain combines TRBV7-9 with TRBJ2-2, with D perhaps assigned TRBD1 or TRBD2 (5 bases each). The V gene's germline CDR1 is SEHNR and CDR2 FQNEAQ (reference sequence). The V end was cut by 6 bases, the J end by 4 bases, with 18 bases between. This CDR3 contains 16 residues. CDR3 region: CASSLTMGVGTGELFF. CDR3 nucleotide sequence: TGTGCCAGCAGTCTAACAATGGGGGTCGGCACCGGGGAGCTGTTTTTT.

This clonotype was seen ten or more times. The chain employs TRBV29-1 and TRBJ2-1, with 12 bases aligning to TRBD2. With 4 bases clipped from V and 9 bases from J, the junction kept 16 bases outside the gene matches. The CDR3 totals 17 residues. CDR1 and CDR2 (germline): SQVTM, ANQGSEA. This CDR3 reads CSVGLAGVGPARSEQFF. In DNA form, the CDR3 reads TGCAGCGTTGGACTAGCGGGAGTAGGGCCCGCACGAAGTGAGCAGTTCTTC.

This clonotype was picked up many times. This chain uses TRBV20-1 with TRBJ2-1; 8 bases fit TRBD2. Germline V lookup: CDR1 DFQATT, CDR2 SNEGSKA (reference sequence). V lost 6 bases and J lost 5; bases outside the gene matches: 15. The CDR3 has 16 residues. CDR3 residues: CSASLAGGIGNNEQFF. CDR3 in DNA: TGCAGTGCGTCCCTGGCGGGAGGAATAGGTAACAATGAGCAGTTCTTC.

This clonotype was seen more than once but under ten times. The V and J genes are TRBV11-2 and TRBJ1-2, with D possibly TRBD1 on 5 matching bases. This CDR3 spans 15 amino acids. The germline CDR1 and CDR2 sequences are SGHAT and FQNNGV. V lost 0 bases and J 8 bases, leaving 16 bases between the germline ends. This CDR3 reads CASSLDDGDLGGYTF. The DNA for the CDR3 is TGTGCCAGCAGCTTAGATGATGGGGACTTGGGGGGCTACACCTTC.

About this clonotype: Germline and junction disagree at one end, which may indicate a read error. This rearrangement joins TRBV4-1 to TRBJ1-1; TRBD1 aligns across 11 bases. This CDR3 is 15 amino acids long. The germline gives CDR1 MGHRA, CDR2 YSYEKL. The CDR3 here is CASSQADRGHTEAFF. The CDR3 DNA reads as TGTGCCAGCAGCCAAGCGGACAGGGGGCACACTGAAGCTTTCTTT.

This clonotype came up once. One base away lies a much larger clone, so this may be a sequencing read error. V gene TRBV20-1 combines with J gene TRBJ2-7; 7 nucleotides align to TRBD2. CDR1 is DFQATT and CDR2 is SNEGSKA in the germline V gene (reference sequence). The V segment lost 4 bases and the J segment 6 bases; nucleotides outside the gene matches: 9. The CDR3 length is 13 residues. CDR3 nucleotide sequence: TGCAGTGCTATGTCCGGGGGGACCTGCGAGCAGTACTTC. It specifies CSAMSGGTCEQYF.

With regard to this clonotype: The germline gene is not matched at one end of the junction; a read error may be the cause. This chain links TRBV7-2 with TRBJ2-4; D is unclear. The CDR3 is made up of 13 amino acids. Germline V lookup: CDR1 SGHTA, CDR2 FQGNSA. The CDR3 bases are TGTGCCAGCAGCTTGATAGCCGAAAACATTCAGTACTTC. The encoded protein is CASSLIAENIQYF. Based on the CDR3 plus reference TRBV7-2 and TRBJ2-4, the full variable domain is GAGVSQSPSNKVTEKGKDVELRCDPISGHTALYWYRQSLGQGLEFLIYFQGNSAPDKSGLPSDRFSAERTGGSVSTLTIQRTQQEDSAVYLCASSLIAENIQYFGAGTRLSVL.

This clonotype was seen many times. V and J are TRBV7-9 and TRBJ2-3, with TRBD1 matching over 7 bases. CDR1 and CDR2 from the germline V gene are SEHNR and FQNEAQ (reference sequence). The CDR3 has 15 amino acids. V shed 8 bases and J 9 bases; nucleotides not matched to a gene: 17. CDR3 nucleotide sequence: TGTGCCAGCGGGAACAGAGGGGGCGCACCTTGGACGCAGTATTTT. Amino acid sequence: CASGNRGGAPWTQYF.

DNA for the CDR3: TGCAGCGTTGATCTTTCCGCTAGCGGGAGCTCTGGGGCCAACGTCCTGACTTTC. This sequence encodes CSVDLSASGSSGANVLTF. V and J are TRBV29-1 and TRBJ2-6, with 10 bases aligning to TRBD2. V gave up 3 bases and J gave up 0 bases; unmatched junction bases: 8. The length of the CDR3 is 18 residues. In germline, CDR1 is SQVTM, CDR2 ANQGSEA.

At least ten counts were recorded for this clonotype. V and J are TRBV7-2 and TRBJ2-1; no clear D gene. This CDR3 has 15 residues. V lost 1 base, J lost 4 bases, and 11 bases lay in between. The germline V gene encodes CDR1 SGHTA and CDR2 FQGNSA. CDR3 loop: CASSLVGLSYNEQFF. CDR3 sequence (DNA): TGTGCCAGCAGCTTAGTTGGGTTATCGTACAATGAGCAGTTCTTC.

This clonotype was detected many times. The V and J genes are TRBV7-2 and TRBJ2-3, with TRBD1 matching 7 bases. The CDR3 sequence is 14 residues long. Germline-derived CDR1 and CDR2 are SGHTA and FQGNSA. Trimming cost V 6 bases and J 1 base; bases outside gene matches: 4. In DNA form, the CDR3 reads TGTGCCAGCAGACCTCAGGGGGGCACAGATACGCAGTATTTT. Protein sequence: CASRPQGGTDTQYF.